This entry is about one T cell receptor beta chain. Its antigen remains unidentified. The data belong to a study of shared clonotypes between healthy human individuals. Study-wide findings and caveats: Blood alone was sampled, and tissue repertoires likely differ. Naive CD4 clonotypes overlapped across a handful of donors at roughly 5%.

CD45RO-negative, CCR7-positively selected cells formed the naive CD8 fraction, excluding terminally differentiated effector memory CD45RA+ cells. Germline V gene data show CDR1 as MNHEY and CDR2 as SMNVEV (reference sequence). CDR3 length: 16 amino acids. Trimming removed 6 bases from V and 2 bases from J, with 19 bases in between. Every subset had its genomic DNA shared out evenly among several immunoSEQ plates. Authors' methods: Filtering differed, since immunoSEQ gave only junction sequences and no quality scores. Clones were sequenced by immunoSEQ multiplex PCR, and TCRdb holds only the in-frame ones, with some missing. V, J and clone size derive from that table, while D and trimming were established from the DNA sequence. Of roughly 1,800,000 clones in the sample, approximately 94% were seen once.

The receptor was derived from a young man in good health. Material for sequencing was naive CD8+ T cells sorted from blood. This chain uses TRBV27 with TRBJ1-1, with a possible D match to TRBD1 (6 bases). CDR3 amino acids: CASRHGTLISNTEAFF. CDR3 sequence (DNA): TGTGCCAGCAGACACGGGACATTAATCTCCAACACTGAAGCTTTCTTT.